The 2 T cell receptor beta chains listed next were all sequenced from one sample in a study of T cells expressing NK-cell markers. TCRdb reanalyzed the 5' RACE reads, giving one entry per CDR3 protein sequence and no DNA. The sample table includes 150,000 to 180,000 distinct CDR3 sequences. The material sequenced was blood T cells: a sorted CD56 or NKG2C T cell subset, CD4+ or CD8+ T cells, or bulk PBMC T cells (not recorded which). These receptors were obtained from a woman aged 45-60 years in good health.

J is TRBJ2-5 and V is TRBV18; TCRdb names TRBD1, which stays unverified in the absence of DNA. Germline lookup yields CDR1 KGHSH and CDR2 LQKENI. CDR3 length: 15 residues. The CDR3 sequence is CASSPPGTGQETQYF.

The chain employs TRBV29-1 and TRBJ1-4. The V gene's germline CDR1 is SQVTM and CDR2 ANQGSEA. This CDR3 has 14 amino acids. CDR3 amino acids: CSAVSSATNEKLFF.